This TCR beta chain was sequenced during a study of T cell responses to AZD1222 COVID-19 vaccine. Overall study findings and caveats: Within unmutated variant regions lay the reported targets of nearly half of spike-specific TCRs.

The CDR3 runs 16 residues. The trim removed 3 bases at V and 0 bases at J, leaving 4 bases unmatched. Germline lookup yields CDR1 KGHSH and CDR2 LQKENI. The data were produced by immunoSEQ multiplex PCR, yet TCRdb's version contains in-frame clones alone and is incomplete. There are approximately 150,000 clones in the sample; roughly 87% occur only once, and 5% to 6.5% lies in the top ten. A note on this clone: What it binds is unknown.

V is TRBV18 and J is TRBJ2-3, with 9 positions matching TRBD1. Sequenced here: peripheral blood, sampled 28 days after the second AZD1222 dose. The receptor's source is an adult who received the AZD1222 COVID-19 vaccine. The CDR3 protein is CASSPAGTGSTDTQYF. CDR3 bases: TGTGCCAGCTCACCCGCCGGGACAGGGAGCACAGATACGCAGTATTTT.